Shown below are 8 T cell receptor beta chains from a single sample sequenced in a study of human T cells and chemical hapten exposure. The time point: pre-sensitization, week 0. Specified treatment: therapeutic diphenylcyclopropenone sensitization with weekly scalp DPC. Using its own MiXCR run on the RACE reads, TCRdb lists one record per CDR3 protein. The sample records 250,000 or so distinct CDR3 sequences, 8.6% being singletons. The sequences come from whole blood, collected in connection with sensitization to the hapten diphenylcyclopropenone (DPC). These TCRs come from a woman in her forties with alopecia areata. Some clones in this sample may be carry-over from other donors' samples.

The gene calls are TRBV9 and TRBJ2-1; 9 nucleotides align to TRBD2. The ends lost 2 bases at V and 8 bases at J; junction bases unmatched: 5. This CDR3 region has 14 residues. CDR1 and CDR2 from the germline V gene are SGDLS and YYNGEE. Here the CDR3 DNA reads TGTGCCAGCAGCGTGACAGGACTAGCGCATGAGCAGTTCTTC. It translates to CASSVTGLAHEQFF. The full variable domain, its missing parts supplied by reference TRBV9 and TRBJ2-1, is DSGVTQTPKHLITATGQRVTLRCSPRSGDLSVYWYQQSLDQGLQFLIQYYNGEERAKGNILERFSAQQFPDLHSELNLSSLELGDSALYFCASSVTGLAHEQFFGPGTRLTVL.

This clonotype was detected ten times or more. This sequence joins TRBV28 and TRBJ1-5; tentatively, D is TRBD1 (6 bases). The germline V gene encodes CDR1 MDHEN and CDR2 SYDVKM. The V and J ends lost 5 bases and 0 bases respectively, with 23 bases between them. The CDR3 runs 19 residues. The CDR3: CASSTRTVPGPYSNQPQHF. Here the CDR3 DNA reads TGTGCCAGCAGTACCCGGACAGTCCCCGGCCCTTATAGCAATCAGCCCCAGCATTTT.

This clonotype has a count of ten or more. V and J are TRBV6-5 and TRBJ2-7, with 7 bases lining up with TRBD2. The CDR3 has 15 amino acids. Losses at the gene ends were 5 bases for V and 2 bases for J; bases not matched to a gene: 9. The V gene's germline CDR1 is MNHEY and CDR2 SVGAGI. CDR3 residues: CASSKAGLPTYEQYF. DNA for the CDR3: TGTGCCAGCAGTAAAGCGGGACTGCCAACCTACGAGCAGTACTTC.

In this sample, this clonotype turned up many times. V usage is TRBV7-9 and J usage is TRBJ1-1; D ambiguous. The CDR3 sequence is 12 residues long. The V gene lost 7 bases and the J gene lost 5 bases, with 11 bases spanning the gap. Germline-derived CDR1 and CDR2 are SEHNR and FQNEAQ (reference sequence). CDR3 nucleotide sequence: TGTGCCAGCAAAGCCGTGGGGACTGAAGCTTTCTTT. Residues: CASKAVGTEAFF.

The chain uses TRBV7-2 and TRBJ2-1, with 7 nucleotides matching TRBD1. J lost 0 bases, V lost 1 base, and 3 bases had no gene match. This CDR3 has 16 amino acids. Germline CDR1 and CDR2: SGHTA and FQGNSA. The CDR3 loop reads CASSLGTGNSYNEQFF. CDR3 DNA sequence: TGTGCCAGCAGCTTAGGGACAGGTAACTCCTACAATGAGCAGTTCTTC.

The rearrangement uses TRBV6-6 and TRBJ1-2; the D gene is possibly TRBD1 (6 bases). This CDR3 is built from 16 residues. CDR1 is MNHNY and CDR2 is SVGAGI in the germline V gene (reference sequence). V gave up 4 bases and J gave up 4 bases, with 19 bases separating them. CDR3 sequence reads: CASSLAPGAGGYGYTF. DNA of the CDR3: TGTGCCAGCAGTTTAGCTCCGGGGGCTGGCGGCTATGGCTACACCTTC.

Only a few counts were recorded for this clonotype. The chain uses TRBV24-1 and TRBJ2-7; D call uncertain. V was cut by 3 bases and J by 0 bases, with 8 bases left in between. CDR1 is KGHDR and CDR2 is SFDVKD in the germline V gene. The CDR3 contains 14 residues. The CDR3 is CATSDPMSSYEQYF. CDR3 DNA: TGTGCCACCAGTGATCCCATGAGCTCCTACGAGCAGTACTTC.

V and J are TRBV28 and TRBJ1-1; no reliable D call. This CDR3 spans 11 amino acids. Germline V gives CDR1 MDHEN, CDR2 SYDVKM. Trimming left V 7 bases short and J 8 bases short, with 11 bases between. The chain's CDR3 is CASMKSREAFF. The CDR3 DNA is TGTGCCAGCATGAAATCCCGGGAAGCTTTCTTT.